One TCR beta chain is described in this entry. The V gene end was trimmed by 6 bases and the J gene end by 8 bases; junction bases not matched to a gene: 8. Looked up from germline, CDR1 is SGHAT and CDR2 is FQNNGV. The CDR3 runs 15 residues. This entry is derived from a study of technical replicates of blood from several donors. TCRdb's table, derived via immunoSEQ multiplex PCR, lists solely in-frame clones and lacks some. Counted here are about 100,000 clones, about 94% occurring once; the ten biggest clones make up 0.22%. The chain is built from TRBV11-2 and TRBJ2-2, with TRBD1 matching 11 bases. The source of this sequence is a human donor in good health. The sequenced sample consisted of T cells isolated from PBMCs. CDR3 sequence: CASSRTGGSKGELFF. The DNA of the CDR3 is TGTGCCAGCAGTCGGACAGGGGGCAGTAAAGGGGAGCTGTTTTTT.